These 21 T cell receptor beta chains came from one sample sequenced in a study of T-cell reconstitution after alpha-beta-depleted transplantation in children. Construction of the TCRbeta library involved unique molecular identifiers. TCRdb itself ran the PCR reads through MiXCR, one entry per CDR3 protein. The sample consists of about 610,000 distinct CDR3 sequences, over 9.5% of them appearing once. Sequences were derived from PBMCs from the stem cell graft donor, sampled from the stem cell graft. The receptors come from a human donor who donated a stem cell graft to a child with acute myeloid leukemia.

The chain links TRBV7-6 to TRBJ2-2, with 8 bases matching TRBD2. Per germline, CDR1 SGHVS and CDR2 FNYEAQ. Trimming took 2 bases from V and 8 from J; bases not matched to a gene: 7. The CDR3 covers 15 residues. The CDR3 coding sequence is TGTGCCAGCAGCTTAAACGGGAGGGCCCGTGGGGAGCTGTTTTTT. Its translation: CASSLNGRARGELFF.

This clonotype has just a few counts. CDR3 nucleotide sequence: TGTGCCAGCGCAAGGGCAGACGAGCAGTACTTC. Protein: CASARADEQYF. The genes are TRBV6-5 and TRBJ2-7; D gene uncertain. Germline V gene lookup returns CDR1 MNHEY and CDR2 SVGAGI. Trimming pared 8 bases from V and 5 bases from J, leaving 10 bases between. The CDR3 spans 11 residues.

CDR3 in amino acids: CAISPRQSGSNYNEQFF. In DNA form, the CDR3 reads TGTGCCATCAGCCCCCGCCAAAGCGGGAGTAATTACAATGAGCAGTTCTTC. The chain is built from TRBV10-3 and TRBJ2-1; 8 bases map to TRBD2. Looked up from germline, CDR1 is ENHRY and CDR2 is SYGVKD. The J segment lost 4 bases and the V segment lost 6 bases, leaving 14 bases of the junction unmatched. The CDR3 consists of 17 residues.

The V gene is TRBV29-1, the J gene TRBJ2-2; tentative D call: TRBD1 (6 bases). Deletions cut 6 bases from V and 2 bases from J, with 10 bases between. Per germline, CDR1 SQVTM and CDR2 ANQGSEA. This CDR3 contains 13 residues. DNA for the CDR3: TGCAGCGTCCGGGACATTAACACCGGGGAGCTGTTTTTT. Translation gives CSVRDINTGELFF.

The chain recombines TRBV7-9 with TRBJ2-2; 8 bases fit TRBD2. The ends lost 4 bases at V and 6 bases at J; junction bases unmatched: 10. Per germline, CDR1 SEHNR and CDR2 FQNEAQ (reference sequence). The CDR3 consists of 16 residues. CDR3 DNA sequence: TGTGCCAGCAGCTCCGTCGCCTGGACTAGCCCCGGGGAGCTGTTTTTT. This gives the protein CASSSVAWTSPGELFF.

About this clonotype itself: One end of the junction fails to match germline, which may point to a read error. The gene calls are TRBV5-1 and TRBJ1-3; D unclear. This CDR3 contains 14 residues. Looked up from germline, CDR1 is SGHRS and CDR2 is YFSETQ. The CDR3 sequence: CASSSGGSGNTINF. Here the CDR3 DNA reads TGCGCCAGCAGCTCGGGTGGATCTGGAAACACCATAAATTTT.

This clonotype was seen many times. The chain is built from TRBV12-3 or TRBV12-4 and TRBJ1-1; 9 nucleotides agree with TRBD1. V lost 6 bases, J lost 4 bases, and 6 bases stayed unmatched. CDR3 length: 14 amino acids. For the CDR3, the DNA is TGTGCCAGCAGGGAGACAGGGGGAACCACTGAAGCTTTCTTT. It translates to CASRETGGTTEAFF.

V is TRBV27 and J is TRBJ2-7; TRBD1 matches 7 bases. The trim removed 5 bases at V and 7 bases at J, leaving 11 bases unmatched. The CDR3 extends over 14 amino acids. Germline CDR1 reads MNHEY; CDR2 reads SMNVEV (reference sequence). CDR3 region: CASSETGARGEQYF. In DNA form, the CDR3 reads TGTGCCAGCAGTGAAACAGGGGCGCGTGGAGAGCAGTACTTC.

The chain couples TRBV4-3 to TRBJ2-7, with a weak D call TRBD1 (5 bases). CDR1 LGHNA and CDR2 YSLEER come from the germline V gene. The CDR3 has 13 residues. Trimming took 4 bases from V and 6 from J, leaving 13 bases between them. The CDR3 spells CASSPEMGLEQYF. The CDR3 nucleotides read TGCGCCAGCAGCCCCGAGATGGGGCTCGAGCAGTACTTC.

The J gene is TRBJ1-2, the V gene TRBV11-2; D is unclear. Germline V gene sequence: CDR1 SGHAT, CDR2 FQNNGV. The germline V and J ends were trimmed by 0 bases and 11 bases, with 13 bases remaining between them. The CDR3 has 13 amino acids. CDR3 loop: CASSLDSRAAYTF. CDR3 nucleotide sequence: TGTGCCAGCAGCTTAGATAGTCGGGCAGCTTACACCTTC.

V usage is TRBV6-1 and J usage is TRBJ2-7; D is possibly TRBD2 (5 bases). CDR1 MNHNS and CDR2 SASEGT come from the germline V gene. V shed 8 bases and J shed 2 bases, with 16 bases lying between them. The CDR3 is 14 residues long. This CDR3 reads CASHRDPGPYEQYF. The CDR3 DNA follows: TGTGCCAGCCACCGGGATCCGGGCCCCTACGAGCAGTACTTC.

The chain carries TRBV4-2 and TRBJ2-7; 9 bases agree with TRBD2. The CDR3 spans 19 residues. Looked up from germline, CDR1 is LGHNA and CDR2 is YNFKEQ. The V and J ends lost 0 bases and 1 base, in that order; junction bases with no gene match: 13. The chain's CDR3 is CASSQDLSASGINSYEQYF. CDR3 DNA: TGTGCCAGCAGCCAAGATCTCAGCGCTAGCGGGATTAATTCCTACGAGCAGTACTTC.

This clonotype was observed a few times. The chain carries TRBV7-8 and TRBJ2-3; D unclear. Trimming left V 4 bases short and J 7 bases short, with 12 bases between. CDR3 length: 13 residues. Germline CDR1 reads SGHVS; CDR2 reads FQNEAQ. CDR3 bases: TGTGCCAGCAGCTCCGCCCGTACGAATACGCAGTATTTT. This translates into CASSSARTNTQYF.

This clonotype has only a few counts. The V call is TRBV12-3 or TRBV12-4, the J call TRBJ2-1; 7 bases fit TRBD1. This CDR3 has 13 residues. Trimming took 6 bases from V and 6 from J; bases not matched to a gene: 5. The CDR3 nucleotides read TGTGCCAGCAGGGATGCAGGGGGCAATGAGCAGTTCTTC. Translating gives CASRDAGGNEQFF.

This clonotype was detected ten times or more. This chain connects TRBV3-1 to TRBJ2-7, with TRBD1 identical over 7 bases. The CDR3 totals 14 residues. V was clipped by 1 base and J by 3 bases; unmatched bases: 3. Germline V lookup: CDR1 LGHDT, CDR2 YNNKEL (reference sequence). The chain's CDR3 is CASSQAYRGYEQYF. The CDR3 region has the DNA TGTGCCAGCAGCCAAGCATACAGGGGCTACGAGCAGTACTTC.

This clonotype has just a few counts. Written as DNA, the CDR3 is TGTGCCACCAGTGATTCCCGGCCGCAGGGGGTAGAGGGCATTCAGTACTTC. This translates into CATSDSRPQGVEGIQYF. This rearrangement joins TRBV24-1 to TRBJ2-4; 7 positions match TRBD1. The trim removed 2 bases at V and 9 bases at J, leaving 15 bases unmatched. In germline, CDR1 is KGHDR, CDR2 SFDVKD. This CDR3 is built from 17 residues.

This chain links TRBV6-5 with TRBJ2-1; 14 nucleotides match TRBD2. The CDR3 runs to 17 residues. V was clipped by 4 bases and J by 9 bases; unmatched bases: 11. Germline-derived CDR1 and CDR2 are MNHEY and SVGAGI. CDR3 nucleotide sequence: TGTGCCAGCAGTTCTCCTAGACTAGCGGGAGGGCCGAGTGAGCAGTTCTTC. It yields the protein CASSSPRLAGGPSEQFF.

This clonotype was observed at least ten times. The rearrangement links TRBV20-1 to TRBJ2-5, with D maybe TRBD2 (5 bases). The CDR3 covers 12 residues. Per the germline V gene, CDR1 is DFQATT and CDR2 is SNEGSKA (reference sequence). Between the trimmed V and J ends, which lost 3 bases and 2 bases, there was a span of 7 bases. CDR3 bases: TGCAGTGCTAGTCGGGGACAAGAGACCCAGTACTTC. It is translated as CSASRGQETQYF.

This clonotype has a handful of counts. The V call is TRBV2, the J call TRBJ2-1; no clear D gene. With 5 bases removed from V and 9 bases from J, the gap between germline ends came to 11 bases. CDR1 is SNHLY, CDR2 FYNNEI, per germline. This CDR3 is built from 12 residues. CDR3 protein: CASSPSFREQFF. CDR3 sequence (DNA): TGTGCCAGCAGTCCCAGCTTTCGTGAGCAGTTCTTC.

This clonotype appeared a few times. The chain links TRBV5-1 to TRBJ2-5; 10 bases line up with TRBD2. The CDR3 contains 16 residues. Germline CDR1 reads SGHRS; CDR2 reads YFSETQ. V gave up 4 bases and J gave up 4 bases; unmatched junction bases: 10. CDR3: CASSVPSGSGGETQYF. Here the CDR3 DNA reads TGCGCCAGCAGCGTACCTAGCGGGAGTGGAGGAGAGACCCAGTACTTC.

This clonotype was found many times. The chain couples TRBV10-3 to TRBJ2-1; D possibly matches TRBD1 or TRBD2 (5 bases each). Germline assignment: CDR1 ENHRY and CDR2 SYGVKD. V lost 0 bases and J 0 bases, leaving 9 bases between the germline ends. The CDR3 is 16 residues long. DNA of the CDR3: TGTGCCATCAGTGAGTCGTGGGGGAGCTCCTACAATGAGCAGTTCTTC. This sequence encodes CAISESWGSSYNEQFF.